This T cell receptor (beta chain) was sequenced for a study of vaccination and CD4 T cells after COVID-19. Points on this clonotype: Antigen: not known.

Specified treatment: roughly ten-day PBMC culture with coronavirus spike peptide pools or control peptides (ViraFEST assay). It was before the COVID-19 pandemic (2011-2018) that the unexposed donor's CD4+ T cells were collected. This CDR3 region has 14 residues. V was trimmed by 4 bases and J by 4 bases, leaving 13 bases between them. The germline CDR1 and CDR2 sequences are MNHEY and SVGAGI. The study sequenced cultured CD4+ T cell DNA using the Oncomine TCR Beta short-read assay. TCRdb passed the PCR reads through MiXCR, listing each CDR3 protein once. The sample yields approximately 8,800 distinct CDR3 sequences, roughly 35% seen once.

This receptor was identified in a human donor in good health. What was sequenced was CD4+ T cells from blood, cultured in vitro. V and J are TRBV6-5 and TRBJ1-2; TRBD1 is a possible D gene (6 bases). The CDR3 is CASSLGHGPYGYTF. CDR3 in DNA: TGTGCCAGCAGTTTGGGACACGGCCCCTATGGCTACACCTTC.